A selection of T cell receptor beta chains follows, all from one sample in a study of T cell responses to AZD1222 COVID-19 vaccine. Assay used: immunoSEQ multiplex PCR; TCRdb lists only in-frame clones, some missing. The profile shows 150,000 to 180,000 clones, around nine tenths of them singletons. The source was peripheral blood, collected on day 0 of AZD1222 vaccination. The receptors stem from an adult in good health. Both conserved end residues are part of each CDR3. D genes are given only for firm matches. Size is stated for part of the rows, as once, few or many counts, or as a class when the clone is expanded.

V gene: TRBV9; D gene: TRBD2; J gene: TRBJ2-1; CDR3 length: 16; clone size: .; CDR3 protein: CASSAGAGLAGGEQFF; CDR3 DNA: TGTGCCAGCAGCGCGGGGGCGGGACTAGCGGGAGGTGAGCAGTTCTTC
V gene: TRBV12-2; D gene: .; J gene: TRBJ1-4; CDR3 length: 12; clone size: .; CDR3 protein: CASRLEPEKLFF; CDR3 DNA: TGTGCAAGTCGCTTAGAGCCTGAAAAACTGTTTTTT
V gene: TRBV5-1; D gene: .; J gene: TRBJ2-5; CDR3 length: 15; clone size: .; CDR3 protein: CASSLSSPPQETQYF; CDR3 DNA: TGCGCCAGCAGCCTATCGTCACCGCCCCAAGAGACCCAGTACTTC
V gene: TRBV10-1; D gene: .; J gene: TRBJ2-5; CDR3 length: 14; clone size: .; CDR3 protein: CASSGSAGQETQYF; CDR3 DNA: TGCGCCAGCAGTGGGTCAGCAGGCCAAGAGACCCAGTACTTC
V gene: TRBV11-3; D gene: .; J gene: TRBJ1-1; CDR3 length: 11; clone size: .; CDR3 protein: CATTGSTEAFF; CDR3 DNA: TGTGCCACCACGGGGAGCACTGAAGCTTTCTTT
V gene: TRBV5-6; D gene: TRBD1; J gene: TRBJ1-3; CDR3 length: 16; clone size: .; CDR3 protein: CASSLGTGLAGNTIYF; CDR3 DNA: TGTGCCAGCAGCTTAGGGACAGGCCTAGCTGGAAACACCATATATTTT
V gene: TRBV6-5; D gene: TRBD1; J gene: TRBJ1-4; CDR3 length: 15; clone size: .; CDR3 protein: CASSYLGQGGEKLFF; CDR3 DNA: TGTGCCAGCAGTTACCTGGGACAGGGGGGCGAAAAACTGTTTTTT
V gene: TRBV29-1; D gene: TRBD2; J gene: TRBJ2-5; CDR3 length: 15; clone size: .; CDR3 protein: CSVKGTSGVGETQYF; CDR3 DNA: TGCAGCGTTAAAGGGACTAGCGGGGTAGGAGAGACCCAGTACTTC
V gene: TRBV6-1; D gene: .; J gene: TRBJ1-5; CDR3 length: 14; clone size: .; CDR3 protein: CASSEAGDPRAQHF; CDR3 DNA: TGTGCCAGCAGTGAAGCGGGGGACCCCAGGGCCCAGCATTTT
V gene: TRBV4-2; D gene: .; J gene: TRBJ2-6; CDR3 length: 14; clone size: .; CDR3 protein: CASSRGSGANVLTF; CDR3 DNA: TGTGCCAGCAGCCGGGGCTCTGGGGCCAACGTCCTGACTTTC
V gene: TRBV2; D gene: TRBD1; J gene: TRBJ1-2; CDR3 length: 14; clone size: .; CDR3 protein: CASTRDRDRGGYTF; CDR3 DNA: TGTGCCAGCACCCGGGACAGGGACCGAGGGGGCTACACCTTC
V gene: TRBV18; D gene: .; J gene: TRBJ2-2; CDR3 length: 14; clone size: .; CDR3 protein: CASSPRGYTGELFF; CDR3 DNA: TGTGCCAGCTCACCACGGGGGTACACCGGGGAGCTGTTTTTT
V gene: TRBV5-6; D gene: .; J gene: TRBJ1-6; CDR3 length: 13; clone size: .; CDR3 protein: CASSFGRDSPLHF; CDR3 DNA: TGTGCCAGCAGCTTCGGACGGGATTCACCCCTCCACTTT
V gene: TRBV9; D gene: TRBD1; J gene: TRBJ2-3; CDR3 length: 14; clone size: .; CDR3 protein: CASSVDRGSGTQYF; CDR3 DNA: TGTGCCAGCAGCGTAGACAGGGGTTCGGGTACGCAGTATTTT
V gene: TRBV3-1/TRBV3-2; D gene: TRBD1; J gene: TRBJ1-2; CDR3 length: 17; clone size: .; CDR3 protein: CASSPNPTGGLFYGYTF; CDR3 DNA: TGTGCCAGCAGCCCAAACCCGACAGGGGGTCTCTTCTATGGCTACACCTTC
V gene: TRBV6-6; D gene: .; J gene: TRBJ1-1; CDR3 length: 14; clone size: once; CDR3 protein: CASSPELLNTEAFF; CDR3 DNA: TGTGCCAGCAGCCCCGAACTGCTGAACACTGAAGCTTTCTTT
V gene: TRBV4-3; D gene: .; J gene: TRBJ1-1; CDR3 length: 14; clone size: .; CDR3 protein: CASRGVDGGTEAFF; CDR3 DNA: TGCGCCAGCAGGGGGGTGGATGGGGGAACTGAAGCTTTCTTT
V gene: TRBV24-1; D gene: TRBD1; J gene: TRBJ1-5; CDR3 length: 13; clone size: .; CDR3 protein: CATSDPGGQPQHF; CDR3 DNA: TGTGCCACCAGTGACCCAGGGGGTCAGCCCCAGCATTTT
V gene: TRBV5-1; D gene: .; J gene: TRBJ1-2; CDR3 length: 21; clone size: .; CDR3 protein: CASSSGGGPGYGRTPYYGYTF; CDR3 DNA: TGCGCCAGCAGCTCCGGGGGCGGACCAGGCTACGGGCGGACGCCGTACTATGGCTACACCTTC
V gene: TRBV29-1; D gene: .; J gene: TRBJ1-5; CDR3 length: 14; clone size: .; CDR3 protein: CSVGVGSGNQPQHF; CDR3 DNA: TGCAGCGTTGGGGTGGGCTCAGGCAATCAGCCCCAGCATTTT
V gene: TRBV5-4; D gene: .; J gene: TRBJ1-1; CDR3 length: 15; clone size: once; CDR3 protein: CASSLSFGGNTEAFF; CDR3 DNA: TGTGCCAGCAGCTTGAGTTTTGGGGGTAACACTGAAGCTTTCTTT
V gene: TRBV6-5; D gene: TRBD1; J gene: TRBJ1-4; CDR3 length: 15; clone size: .; CDR3 protein: CASSSLDRRDEKLFF; CDR3 DNA: TGTGCCAGCAGTTCCCTGGACAGGCGAGATGAAAAACTGTTTTTT
V gene: TRBV12-3/TRBV12-4; D gene: .; J gene: TRBJ2-1; CDR3 length: 13; clone size: .; CDR3 protein: CASRIGDFNEQFF; CDR3 DNA: TGTGCCAGCAGAATAGGGGACTTCAATGAGCAGTTCTTC
V gene: TRBV9; D gene: TRBD1; J gene: TRBJ2-7; CDR3 length: 13; clone size: .; CDR3 protein: CASSPGTGYEQYF; CDR3 DNA: TGTGCCAGCAGTCCCGGGACAGGTTACGAGCAGTACTTC
V gene: TRBV7-3; D gene: .; J gene: TRBJ1-3; CDR3 length: 14; clone size: few; CDR3 protein: CASSLRGKGNTIYF; CDR3 DNA: TGTGCCAGCAGCTTAAGGGGTAAGGGAAACACCATATATTTT
V gene: TRBV24-1; D gene: .; J gene: TRBJ1-4; CDR3 length: 16; clone size: .; CDR3 protein: CATSDLRQRGLEKLFF; CDR3 DNA: TGTGCCACCAGTGATTTACGGCAGAGGGGTTTGGAAAAACTGTTTTTT
V gene: TRBV29-1; D gene: .; J gene: TRBJ1-1; CDR3 length: 13; clone size: .; CDR3 protein: CSVSHTLDTEAFF; CDR3 DNA: TGCAGCGTTTCTCATACCCTGGACACTGAAGCTTTCTTT
V gene: TRBV4-1; D gene: .; J gene: TRBJ1-4; CDR3 length: 13; clone size: .; CDR3 protein: CASSGGEREKLFF; CDR3 DNA: TGCGCCAGCAGCGGGGGGGAGCGAGAAAAACTGTTTTTT
V gene: TRBV19; D gene: .; J gene: TRBJ2-7; CDR3 length: 12; clone size: .; CDR3 protein: CASSLSHGEQYF; CDR3 DNA: TGTGCCAGTAGCTTATCTCACGGCGAGCAGTACTTC
V gene: TRBV10-1; D gene: TRBD2; J gene: TRBJ2-2; CDR3 length: 17; clone size: few; CDR3 protein: CASSDPSGAPGTGELFF; CDR3 DNA: TGCGCCAGCAGTGATCCTAGCGGGGCTCCGGGTACCGGGGAGCTGTTTTTT
V gene: TRBV6-5; D gene: .; J gene: TRBJ1-1; CDR3 length: 15; clone size: .; CDR3 protein: CASSYPTLGRTEAFF; CDR3 DNA: TGTGCCAGCAGTTACCCCACCTTGGGGCGCACTGAAGCTTTCTTT
V gene: TRBV7-9; D gene: TRBD2; J gene: TRBJ2-1; CDR3 length: 14; clone size: .; CDR3 protein: CASDSSGGSSEQFF; CDR3 DNA: TGTGCCAGCGACTCTAGCGGGGGTTCGAGTGAGCAGTTCTTC
V gene: TRBV2; D gene: TRBD1; J gene: TRBJ1-2; CDR3 length: 13; clone size: .; CDR3 protein: CASSPRQGYGYTF; CDR3 DNA: TGTGCCAGCAGTCCACGACAGGGCTATGGCTACACCTTC
V gene: TRBV5-1; D gene: TRBD1; J gene: TRBJ1-2; CDR3 length: 13; clone size: .; CDR3 protein: CASSLGDRYGYTF; CDR3 DNA: TGCGCCAGCAGCTTGGGGGACAGGTATGGCTACACCTTC
V gene: TRBV9; D gene: .; J gene: TRBJ1-5; CDR3 length: 15; clone size: .; CDR3 protein: CASSSQPFSDQPQHF; CDR3 DNA: TGTGCCAGCAGCTCGCAACCTTTTAGCGATCAGCCCCAGCATTTT
V gene: TRBV5-4; D gene: TRBD1; J gene: TRBJ2-5; CDR3 length: 14; clone size: .; CDR3 protein: CASSFGGTGETQYF; CDR3 DNA: TGTGCCAGCAGCTTTGGTGGGACAGGCGAGACCCAGTACTTC
V gene: TRBV3-1/TRBV3-2; D gene: .; J gene: TRBJ1-6; CDR3 length: 15; clone size: .; CDR3 protein: CASSPMGGGGSPLHF; CDR3 DNA: TGTGCCAGCAGCCCCATGGGAGGAGGGGGATCACCCCTCCACTTT
V gene: TRBV19; D gene: .; J gene: TRBJ2-3; CDR3 length: 11; clone size: .; CDR3 protein: CASSIMNTQYF; CDR3 DNA: TGTGCCAGTAGTATTATGAATACGCAGTATTTT
V gene: TRBV19; D gene: .; J gene: TRBJ1-1; CDR3 length: 14; clone size: .; CDR3 protein: CASSIMGLDTEAFF; CDR3 DNA: TGTGCCAGTAGTATTATGGGCTTGGACACTGAAGCTTTCTTT
V gene: TRBV10-2; D gene: TRBD2; J gene: TRBJ2-7; CDR3 length: 13; clone size: few; CDR3 protein: CASRLAGTYEQYF; CDR3 DNA: TGCGCCAGCAGATTAGCGGGGACCTACGAGCAGTACTTC